This TCR beta chain was sequenced for a study of cytomegalovirus exposure and HLA in healthy donors. In the study overall: One earlier analysis, a look at 200 million or so T cells, found more than 100 million unique TCR beta sequences.

Germline CDR1 is MNHEY and CDR2 is SMNVEV (reference sequence). The V and J ends lost 7 bases and 2 bases, in that order; junction bases with no gene match: 5. The CDR3 length is 13 residues. Amplification used 60 Vbeta primers and 13 Jbeta primers. TCRdb's table, derived via immunoSEQ multiplex PCR, lists solely in-frame clones and lacks some. This sample carries over 150,000 clones, approximately 67% of them seen once, and the ten largest clones take approximately 4.5%. As for the donors, each was a healthy bone marrow donor. Sequencing was performed on PBMCs. The V gene is TRBV27, the J gene TRBJ2-7, with 7 positions matching TRBD2. This sequence was found in a woman between 18 and 29 years old in good health and CMV-seropositive. In DNA, the CDR3 is TGTGCCAGCACTCCCCGGGGGGCCTACGAGCAGTACTTC. It codes for CASTPRGAYEQYF.